This T cell receptor beta chain originates from a study of blood T cell repertoires in COVID-19. Sequenced by immunoSEQ multiplex PCR; TCRdb stores in-frame clones only, minus some. The table has about 200,000 clones, 85% to 90% seen once. The CDR3 runs 17 residues. V gene TRBV21-1 combines with J gene TRBJ1-2. TRBV21-1 counts as a pseudogene. The sequenced material came from peripheral blood. The source is a man aged 55 to 70 with acute or convalescent COVID-19. CDR3 nucleotides: TGTGCCAGCAGCTCTTGGACGCGACAGGACGGCGGGAGAGGCTACACCTTC. Translating gives CASSSWTRQDGGRGYTF.